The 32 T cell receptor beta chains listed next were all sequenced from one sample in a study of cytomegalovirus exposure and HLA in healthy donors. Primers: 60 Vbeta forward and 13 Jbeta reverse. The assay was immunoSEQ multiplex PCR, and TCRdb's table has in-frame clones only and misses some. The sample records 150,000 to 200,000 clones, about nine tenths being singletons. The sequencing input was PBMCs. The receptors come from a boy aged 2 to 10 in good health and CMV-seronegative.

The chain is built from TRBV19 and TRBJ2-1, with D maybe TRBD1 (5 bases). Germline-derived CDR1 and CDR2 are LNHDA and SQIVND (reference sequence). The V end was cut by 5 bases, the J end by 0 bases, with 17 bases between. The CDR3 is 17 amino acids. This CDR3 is CASSPLYRSGSYNEQFF. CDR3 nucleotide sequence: TGTGCCAGTAGTCCCTTGTACAGGTCCGGCTCCTACAATGAGCAGTTCTTC.

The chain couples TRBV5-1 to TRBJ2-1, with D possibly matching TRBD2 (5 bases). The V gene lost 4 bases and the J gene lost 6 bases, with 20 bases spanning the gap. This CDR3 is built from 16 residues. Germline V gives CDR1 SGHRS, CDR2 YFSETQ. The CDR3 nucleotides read TGCGCCAGCAGCCCTGCCCGTGGCGGGTTGGGCAATGAGCAGTTCTTC. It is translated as CASSPARGGLGNEQFF. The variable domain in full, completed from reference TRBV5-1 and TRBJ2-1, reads KAGVTQTPRYLIKTRGQQVTLSCSPISGHRSVSWYQQTPGQGLQFLFEYFSETQRNKGNFPGRFSGRQFSNSRSEMNVSTLELGDSALYLCASSPARGGLGNEQFFGPGTRLTVL.

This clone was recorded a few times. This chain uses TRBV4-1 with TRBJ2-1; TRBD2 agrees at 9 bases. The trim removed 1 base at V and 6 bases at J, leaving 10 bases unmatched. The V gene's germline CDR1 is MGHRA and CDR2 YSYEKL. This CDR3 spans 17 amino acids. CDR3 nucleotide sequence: TGCGCCAGCAGCCAAGTGTCGCGGGGGGGCCACGGCAATGAGCAGTTCTTC. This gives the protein CASSQVSRGGHGNEQFF.

The CDR3 DNA reads TGCGCCAGCAGCTTGGGCGCCAGCGGAATACAAGAGACCCAGTACTTC. Encoded protein: CASSLGASGIQETQYF. V is TRBV5-1 and J is TRBJ2-5, with D possibly matching TRBD2 (5 bases). The V end lost 0 bases, the J end lost 2 bases, and 14 bases lay between the germline ends. CDR1 and CDR2 (germline): SGHRS, YFSETQ. This CDR3 spans 16 amino acids.

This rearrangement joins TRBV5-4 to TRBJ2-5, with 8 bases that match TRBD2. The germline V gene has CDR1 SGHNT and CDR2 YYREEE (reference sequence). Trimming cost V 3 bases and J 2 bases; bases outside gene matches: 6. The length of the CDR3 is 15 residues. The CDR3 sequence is CASSSGGAMQETQYF. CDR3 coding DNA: TGTGCCAGCAGCTCGGGGGGGGCCATGCAAGAGACCCAGTACTTC.

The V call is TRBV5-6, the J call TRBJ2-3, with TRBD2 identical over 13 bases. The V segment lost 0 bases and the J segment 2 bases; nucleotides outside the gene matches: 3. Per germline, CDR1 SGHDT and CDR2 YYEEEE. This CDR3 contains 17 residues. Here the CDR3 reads CASSLVGTSGATDTQYF. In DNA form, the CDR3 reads TGTGCCAGCAGCTTGGTCGGGACTAGCGGGGCCACAGATACGCAGTATTTT.

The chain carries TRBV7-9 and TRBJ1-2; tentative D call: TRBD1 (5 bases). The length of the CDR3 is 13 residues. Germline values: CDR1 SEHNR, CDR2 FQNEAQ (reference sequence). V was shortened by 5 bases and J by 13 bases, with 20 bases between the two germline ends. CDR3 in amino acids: CASSPEAQGELTF. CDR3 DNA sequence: TGTGCCAGCAGCCCAGAGGCCCAGGGTGAGCTCACCTTC.

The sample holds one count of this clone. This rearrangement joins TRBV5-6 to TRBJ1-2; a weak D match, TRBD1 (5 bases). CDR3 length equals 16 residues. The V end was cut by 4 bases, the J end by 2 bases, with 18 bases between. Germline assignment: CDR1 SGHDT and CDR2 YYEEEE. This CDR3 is CASSPPVQGSNYGYTF. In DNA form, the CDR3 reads TGTGCCAGCAGCCCCCCGGTGCAGGGATCCAACTATGGCTACACCTTC.

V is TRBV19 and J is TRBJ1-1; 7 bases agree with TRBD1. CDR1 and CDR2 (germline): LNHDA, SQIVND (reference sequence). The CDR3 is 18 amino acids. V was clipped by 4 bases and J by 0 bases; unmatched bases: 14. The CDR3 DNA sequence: TGTGCCAGTAGTAGGCCCCAACAGGGGCGATTTATGAACACTGAAGCTTTCTTT. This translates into CASSRPQQGRFMNTEAFF.

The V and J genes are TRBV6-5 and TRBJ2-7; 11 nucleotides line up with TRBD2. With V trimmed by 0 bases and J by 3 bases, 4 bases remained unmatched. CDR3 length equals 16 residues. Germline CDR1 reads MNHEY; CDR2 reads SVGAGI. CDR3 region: CASSYSIAGGLYEQYF. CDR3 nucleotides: TGTGCCAGCAGTTACTCGATAGCGGGGGGGCTCTACGAGCAGTACTTC.

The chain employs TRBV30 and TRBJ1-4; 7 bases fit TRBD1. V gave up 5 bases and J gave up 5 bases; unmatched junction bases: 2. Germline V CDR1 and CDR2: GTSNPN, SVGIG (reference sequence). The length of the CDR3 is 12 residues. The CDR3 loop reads CAWHRGNEKLFF. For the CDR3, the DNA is TGTGCCTGGCACAGGGGCAATGAAAAACTGTTTTTT.

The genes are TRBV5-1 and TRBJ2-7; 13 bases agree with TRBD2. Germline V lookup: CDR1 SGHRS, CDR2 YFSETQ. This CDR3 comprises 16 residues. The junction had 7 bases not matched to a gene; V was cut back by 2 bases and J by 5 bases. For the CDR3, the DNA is TGCGCCAGCAGCTTAGGACTAGCGGGAGAGTTCGACGAGCAGTACTTC. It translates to CASSLGLAGEFDEQYF.

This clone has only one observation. This chain's CDR3 is CASSPGQGRPEQFF. As DNA, the CDR3 is TGTGCCAGCAGTCCGGGACAGGGGCGGCCTGAGCAGTTCTTC. The chain recombines TRBV6-5 with TRBJ2-1; TRBD1 aligns across 10 bases. V was pared by 5 bases and J by 9 bases, with 7 bases of the junction left unmatched. Germline V CDR1 and CDR2: MNHEY, SVGAGI. This CDR3 is 14 amino acids long.

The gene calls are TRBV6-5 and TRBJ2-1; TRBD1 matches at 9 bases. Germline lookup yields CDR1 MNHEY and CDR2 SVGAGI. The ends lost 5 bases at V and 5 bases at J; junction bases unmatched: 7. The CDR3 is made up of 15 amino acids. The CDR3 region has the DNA TGTGCCAGCAGTCGACGGGACAGGGCCAACAATGAGCAGTTCTTC. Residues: CASSRRDRANNEQFF.

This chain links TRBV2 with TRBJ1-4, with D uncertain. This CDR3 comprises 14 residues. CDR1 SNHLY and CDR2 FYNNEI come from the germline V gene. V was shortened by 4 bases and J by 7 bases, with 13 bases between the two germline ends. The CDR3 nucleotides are TGTGCCAGCAGTGGGACCGTCGGAGGTGAAAAACTGTTTTTT. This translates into CASSGTVGGEKLFF.

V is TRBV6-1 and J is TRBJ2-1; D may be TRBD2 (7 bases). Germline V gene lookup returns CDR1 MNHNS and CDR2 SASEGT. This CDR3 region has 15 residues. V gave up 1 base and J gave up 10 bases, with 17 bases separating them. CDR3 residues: CASSEDGGGPMEQFF. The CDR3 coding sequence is TGTGCCAGCAGTGAAGATGGGGGGGGGCCTATGGAGCAGTTCTTC.

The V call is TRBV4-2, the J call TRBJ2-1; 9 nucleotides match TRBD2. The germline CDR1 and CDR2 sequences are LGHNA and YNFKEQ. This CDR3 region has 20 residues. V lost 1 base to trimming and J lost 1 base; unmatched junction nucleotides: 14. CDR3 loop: CASSQVELAGGRDSYNEQFF. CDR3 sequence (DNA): TGTGCCAGCAGCCAAGTGGAATTGGCGGGGGGGCGAGATTCCTACAATGAGCAGTTCTTC.

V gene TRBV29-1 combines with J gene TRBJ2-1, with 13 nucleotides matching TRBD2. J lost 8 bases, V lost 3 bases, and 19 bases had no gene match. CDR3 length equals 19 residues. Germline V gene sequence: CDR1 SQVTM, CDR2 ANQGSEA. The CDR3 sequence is CSVDARGVTSGGAIDEQFF. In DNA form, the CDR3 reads TGCAGCGTTGATGCCCGAGGGGTAACTAGCGGGGGGGCCATCGATGAGCAGTTCTTC.

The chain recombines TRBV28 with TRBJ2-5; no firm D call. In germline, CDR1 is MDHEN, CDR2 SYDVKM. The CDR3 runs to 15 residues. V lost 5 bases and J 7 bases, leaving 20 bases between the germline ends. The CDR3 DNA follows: TGTGCCAGCAGTCAAAGTGTGGCAGAACCAGGGACCCAGTACTTC. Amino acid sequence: CASSQSVAEPGTQYF.

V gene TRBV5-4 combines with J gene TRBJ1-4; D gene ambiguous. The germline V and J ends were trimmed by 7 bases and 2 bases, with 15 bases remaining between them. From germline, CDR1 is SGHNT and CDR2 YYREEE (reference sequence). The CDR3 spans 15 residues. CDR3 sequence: CASGSQASTNEKLFF. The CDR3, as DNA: TGTGCCAGCGGGTCCCAGGCATCCACTAATGAAAAACTGTTTTTT. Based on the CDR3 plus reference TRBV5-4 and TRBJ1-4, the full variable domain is ETGVTQSPTHLIKTRGQQVTLRCSSQSGHNTVSWYQQALGQGPQFIFQYYREEENGRGNFPPRFSGLQFPNYSSELNVNALELDDSALYLCASGSQASTNEKLFFGSGTQLSVL.

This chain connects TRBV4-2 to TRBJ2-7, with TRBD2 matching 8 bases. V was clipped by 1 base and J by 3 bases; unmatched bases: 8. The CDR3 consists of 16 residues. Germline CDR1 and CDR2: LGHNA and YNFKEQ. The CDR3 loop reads CASSQASAGGFYEQYF. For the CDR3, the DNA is TGTGCCAGCAGCCAAGCGTCGGCGGGGGGATTCTACGAGCAGTACTTC.

The CDR3 nucleotides are TGTGCCACCAGTGCCCCCGTGGGGGCCGCTGGGGCCAACGTCCTGACTTTC. It is translated as CATSAPVGAAGANVLTF. The chain uses TRBV15 and TRBJ2-6; D is possibly TRBD1 (6 bases). V dropped 6 bases and J dropped 2 bases, with 17 bases sitting between them. This CDR3 contains 17 residues. Per the germline V gene, CDR1 is LNHNV and CDR2 is YYDKDF (reference sequence). Looking up the rest from reference TRBV15 and TRBJ2-6 gives the full variable domain: DAMVIQNPRYQVTQFGKPVTLSCSQTLNHNVMYWYQQKSSQAPKLLFHYYDKDFNNEADTPDNFQSRRPNTSFCFLDIRSPGLGDTAMYLCATSAPVGAAGANVLTFGAGSRLTVL.

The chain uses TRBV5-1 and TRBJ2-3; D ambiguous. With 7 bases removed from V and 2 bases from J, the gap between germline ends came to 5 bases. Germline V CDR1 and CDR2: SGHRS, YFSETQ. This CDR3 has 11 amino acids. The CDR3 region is CASFHTDTQYF. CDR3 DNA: TGCGCCAGCTTCCACACAGATACGCAGTATTTT. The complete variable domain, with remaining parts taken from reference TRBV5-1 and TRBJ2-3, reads KAGVTQTPRYLIKTRGQQVTLSCSPISGHRSVSWYQQTPGQGLQFLFEYFSETQRNKGNFPGRFSGRQFSNSRSEMNVSTLELGDSALYLCASFHTDTQYFGPGTRLTVL.

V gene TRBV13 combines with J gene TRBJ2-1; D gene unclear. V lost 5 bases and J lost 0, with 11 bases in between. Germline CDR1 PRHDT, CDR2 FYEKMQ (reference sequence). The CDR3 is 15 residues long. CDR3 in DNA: TGTGCCAGCAGCGAGACATCGAGCTCCTACAATGAGCAGTTCTTC. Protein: CASSETSSSYNEQFF.

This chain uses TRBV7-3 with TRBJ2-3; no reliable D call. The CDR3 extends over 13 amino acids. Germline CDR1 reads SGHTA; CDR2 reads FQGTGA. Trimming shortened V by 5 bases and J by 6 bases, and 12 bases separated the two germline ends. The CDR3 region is CASSTVSPDTQYF. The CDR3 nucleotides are TGTGCCAGCAGCACTGTCTCCCCGGATACGCAGTATTTT.

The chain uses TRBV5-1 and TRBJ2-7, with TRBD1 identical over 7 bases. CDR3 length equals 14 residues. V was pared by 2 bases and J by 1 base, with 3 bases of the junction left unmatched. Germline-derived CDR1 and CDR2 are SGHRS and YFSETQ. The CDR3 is CASSLVGQSYEQYF. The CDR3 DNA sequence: TGCGCCAGCAGCTTAGTGGGACAGTCCTACGAGCAGTACTTC.

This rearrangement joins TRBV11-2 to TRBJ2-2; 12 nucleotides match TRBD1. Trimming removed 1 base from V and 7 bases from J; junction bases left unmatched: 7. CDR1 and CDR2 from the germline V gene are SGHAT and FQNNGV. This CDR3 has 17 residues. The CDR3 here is CASSLGGTGGAFGELFF. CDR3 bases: TGTGCCAGCAGCTTAGGGGGGACAGGGGGCGCATTCGGGGAGCTGTTTTTT. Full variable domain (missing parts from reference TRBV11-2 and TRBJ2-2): EAGVAQSPRYKIIEKRQSVAFWCNPISGHATLYWYQQILGQGPKLLIQFQNNGVVDDSQLPKDRFSAERLKGVDSTLKIQPAKLEDSAVYLCASSLGGTGGAFGELFFGEGSRLTVL.

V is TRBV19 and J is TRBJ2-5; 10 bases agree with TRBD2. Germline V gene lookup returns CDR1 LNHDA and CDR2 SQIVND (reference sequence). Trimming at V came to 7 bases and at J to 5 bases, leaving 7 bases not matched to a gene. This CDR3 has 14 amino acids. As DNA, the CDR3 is TGTGCCAGTACCCCACTAGCGGGAATGGAGACCCAGTACTTC. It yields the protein CASTPLAGMETQYF.

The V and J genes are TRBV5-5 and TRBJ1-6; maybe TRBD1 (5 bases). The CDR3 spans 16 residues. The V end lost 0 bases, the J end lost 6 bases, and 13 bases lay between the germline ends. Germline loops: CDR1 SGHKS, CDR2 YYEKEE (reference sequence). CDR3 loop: CASSLDPPGFNSPLHF. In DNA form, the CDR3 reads TGTGCCAGCAGCTTGGACCCCCCAGGGTTTAATTCACCCCTCCACTTT.

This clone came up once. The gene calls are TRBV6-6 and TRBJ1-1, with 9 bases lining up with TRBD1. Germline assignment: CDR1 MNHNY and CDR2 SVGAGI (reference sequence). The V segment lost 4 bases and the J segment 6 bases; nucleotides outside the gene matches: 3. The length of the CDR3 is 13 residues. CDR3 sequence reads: CASSSGQGAEAFF. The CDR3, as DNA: TGTGCCAGCAGTTCGGGACAGGGCGCTGAAGCTTTCTTT.

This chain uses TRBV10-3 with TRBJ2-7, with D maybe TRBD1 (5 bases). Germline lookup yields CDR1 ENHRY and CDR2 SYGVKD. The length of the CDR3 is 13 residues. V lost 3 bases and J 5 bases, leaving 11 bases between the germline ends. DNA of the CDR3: TGTGCCATCAGTGAAAAGGGGATAAACGAGCAGTACTTC. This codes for CAISEKGINEQYF.

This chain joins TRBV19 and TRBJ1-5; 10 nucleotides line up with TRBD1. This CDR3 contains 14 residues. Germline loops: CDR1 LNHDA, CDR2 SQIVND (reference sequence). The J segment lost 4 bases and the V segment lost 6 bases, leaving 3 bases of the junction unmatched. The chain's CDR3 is CASRRTGGNQPQHF. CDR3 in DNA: TGTGCCAGTAGGAGGACAGGGGGAAATCAGCCCCAGCATTTT.